This section outlines one T cell receptor beta chain sequence together with its context. Repertoires were generated with immunoSEQ multiplex PCR, while TCRdb's copy carries only in-frame clones and drops some. The data contain 250,000 to 350,000 clones, about 87% of them singletons. V shed 4 bases, J shed 0 bases, and the junction held 9 bases outside the gene matches. Germline lookup yields CDR1 LGHNA and CDR2 YSLEER. The CDR3 sequence is 16 residues long. The sample belongs to a study of blood T cell repertoires in COVID-19. Seattle patients were enrolled while actively infected and followed longitudinally.

The TCR was taken from a woman aged 45-60 years with COVID-19, enrolled during active disease. The V call is TRBV4-3, the J call TRBJ2-7; 7 nucleotides agree with TRBD2. Sequencing was performed on peripheral blood. DNA of the CDR3: TGCGCCAGCAGCCGAAGTGCCAGCGGGGACTCCTACGAGCAGTACTTC. The encoded protein is CASSRSASGDSYEQYF.